The 6 T cell receptor beta chains below all came from one sample that was sequenced in a study of glioma-infiltrating T cells after dendritic cell vaccination. The data were produced by immunoSEQ multiplex PCR, yet TCRdb's version contains in-frame clones alone and is incomplete. This sample has about 90,000 clones, with roughly 84% found just once. This specimen consisted of blood, obtained before dendritic cell vaccination. These receptors all stem from a human donor with glioblastoma.

This rearrangement joins TRBV18 to TRBJ2-7, with 13 bases aligning to TRBD2. Germline V lookup: CDR1 KGHSH, CDR2 LQKENI. V lost 4 bases, J lost 6 bases, and 6 bases stayed unmatched. This CDR3 is built from 15 residues. This CDR3 reads CASSRGLAGSSEQYF. The CDR3 nucleotides are TGTGCCAGCTCACGGGGACTAGCGGGGTCCAGCGAGCAGTACTTC.

The gene calls are TRBV5-1 and TRBJ2-2; the D gene is possibly TRBD2 (7 bases). The CDR3 covers 16 residues. Germline V lookup: CDR1 SGHRS, CDR2 YFSETQ. V lost 4 bases and J lost 0, with 13 bases in between. CDR3 amino acids: CASSPRGPANTGELFF. CDR3 in DNA: TGCGCCAGCAGCCCGCGGGGGCCCGCGAACACCGGGGAGCTGTTTTTT.

The chain has TRBV6-5 and TRBJ1-1; TRBD1 might be the D (5 bases). V was pared by 2 bases and J by 4 bases, with 14 bases between. The CDR3 totals 15 residues. Germline V gene data show CDR1 as MNHEY and CDR2 as SVGAGI. The CDR3: CASSYLGGVGTEAFF. The CDR3 region has the DNA TGTGCCAGCAGTTACCTGGGGGGGGTGGGCACTGAAGCTTTCTTT.

This chain links TRBV5-1 with TRBJ2-1; 9 bases match TRBD2. Germline CDR1 is SGHRS and CDR2 is YFSETQ. The CDR3 is 16 amino acids. With 4 bases clipped from V and 7 bases from J, the junction kept 12 bases outside the gene matches. In nucleotides, the CDR3 is TGCGCCAGCAGCCCCACTGAACGACTAGCGGTTAATGAGCAGTTCTTC. Residues: CASSPTERLAVNEQFF. Combining the CDR3 with reference TRBV5-1 and TRBJ2-1 gives the whole variable domain KAGVTQTPRYLIKTRGQQVTLSCSPISGHRSVSWYQQTPGQGLQFLFEYFSETQRNKGNFPGRFSGRQFSNSRSEMNVSTLELGDSALYLCASSPTERLAVNEQFFGPGTRLTVL.

This chain connects TRBV5-6 to TRBJ2-5, with TRBD2 matching over 7 bases. This CDR3 has 14 residues. J was trimmed by 5 bases and V by 4 bases; bases with no gene match: 8. CDR1 and CDR2 (germline): SGHDT, YYEEEE. In DNA form, the CDR3 reads TGTGCCAGCAGCCAATCTCCGGGAGGTGAGACCCAGTACTTC. Translating it yields CASSQSPGGETQYF.

The rearrangement joins TRBV5-1 to TRBJ1-1, with 8 bases lining up with TRBD1. Germline V CDR1 and CDR2: SGHRS, YFSETQ. The V gene end was trimmed by 4 bases and the J gene end by 4 bases; junction bases not matched to a gene: 3. This CDR3 contains 13 residues. CDR3 DNA sequence: TGCGCCAGCAGCGACAGGGGTGGCACTGAAGCTTTCTTT. As protein: CASSDRGGTEAFF.